This T cell receptor beta chain came from a study of cytomegalovirus exposure and HLA in healthy donors. Study-level findings and limits: Common viral pathogens (according to a later analysis) appeared linked to several of the most significant clusters. Some V segments, including TRBV6-2 and TRBV6-3, were excluded as indistinguishable. Sequencing depth across donors, presence/absence analyses assumed, was roughly uniform.

Comments on this clone: Antigen unknown.

In the PCR, 60 Vbeta and 13 Jbeta primers were used. TCRdb's copy holds only in-frame clones and misses some; the assay was immunoSEQ multiplex PCR. The repertoire consists of more than 85,000 clones, with about 12% occurring once and the leading ten covering more than 15%. The length of the CDR3 is 16 residues. Germline V gene data show CDR1 as SGHAT and CDR2 as FQNNGV. J lost 2 bases, V lost 5 bases, and 4 bases had no gene match. This TCR was sampled from a man aged 40-55 years in good health and CMV-seropositive. Sequenced input: PBMCs. This chain links TRBV11-2 with TRBJ2-4; TRBD1 matches 12 bases. CDR3 coding DNA: TGTGCCAGCAGCCCGGGACAGGGGGCGACCAAAAACATTCAGTACTTC. This encodes CASSPGQGATKNIQYF.